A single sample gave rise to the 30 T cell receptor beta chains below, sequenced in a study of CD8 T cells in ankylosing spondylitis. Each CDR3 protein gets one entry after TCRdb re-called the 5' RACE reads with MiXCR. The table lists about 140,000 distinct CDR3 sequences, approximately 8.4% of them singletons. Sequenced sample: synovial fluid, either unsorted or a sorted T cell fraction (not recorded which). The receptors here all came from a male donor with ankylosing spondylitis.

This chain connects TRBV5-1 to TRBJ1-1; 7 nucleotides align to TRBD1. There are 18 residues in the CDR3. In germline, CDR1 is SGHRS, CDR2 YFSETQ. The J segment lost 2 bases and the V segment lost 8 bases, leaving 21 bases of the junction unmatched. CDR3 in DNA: TGCGCCAGTAGCAGAACCGTAACAGGGGTTCGTATCAACACTGAAGCTTTCTTT. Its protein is CASSRTVTGVRINTEAFF.

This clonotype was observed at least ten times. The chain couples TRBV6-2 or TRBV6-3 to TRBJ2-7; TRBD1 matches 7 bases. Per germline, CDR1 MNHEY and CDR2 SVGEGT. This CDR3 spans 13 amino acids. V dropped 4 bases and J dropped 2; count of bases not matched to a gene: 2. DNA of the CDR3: TGTGCCAGCAGTTGGACAGGACCCTACGAGCAGTACTTC. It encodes CASSWTGPYEQYF.

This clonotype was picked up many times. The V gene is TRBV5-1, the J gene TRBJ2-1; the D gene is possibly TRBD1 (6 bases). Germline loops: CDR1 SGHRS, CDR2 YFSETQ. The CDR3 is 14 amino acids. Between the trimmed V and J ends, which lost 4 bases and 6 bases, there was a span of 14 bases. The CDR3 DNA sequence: TGCGCCAGCAGCCTAGACAGGATTTCCAATGAGCAGTTCTTC. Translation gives CASSLDRISNEQFF.

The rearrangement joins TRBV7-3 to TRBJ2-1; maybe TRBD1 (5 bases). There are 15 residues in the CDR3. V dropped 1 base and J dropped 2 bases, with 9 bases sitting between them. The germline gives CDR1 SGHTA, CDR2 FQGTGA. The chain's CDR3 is CASSLRGSTYNEQFF. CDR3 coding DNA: TGTGCCAGCAGCTTAAGGGGCAGTACCTACAATGAGCAGTTCTTC.

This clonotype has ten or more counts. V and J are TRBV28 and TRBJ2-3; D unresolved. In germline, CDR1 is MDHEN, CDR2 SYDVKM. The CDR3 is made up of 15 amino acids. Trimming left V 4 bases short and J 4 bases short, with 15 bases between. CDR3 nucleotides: TGTGCCAGCAGTTATTATTCCGCATCCGCAGATACGCAGTATTTT. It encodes CASSYYSASADTQYF.

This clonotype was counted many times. CDR3 loop: CAISEELAGDGPDTQYF. The CDR3 DNA reads as TGTGCCATCAGTGAGGAACTAGCGGGAGACGGGCCAGATACGCAGTATTTT. This chain connects TRBV10-3 to TRBJ2-3; 11 positions agree with TRBD2. The CDR3 consists of 17 residues. V gave up 2 bases and J gave up 4 bases; unmatched junction bases: 8. Germline CDR1 reads ENHRY; CDR2 reads SYGVKD.

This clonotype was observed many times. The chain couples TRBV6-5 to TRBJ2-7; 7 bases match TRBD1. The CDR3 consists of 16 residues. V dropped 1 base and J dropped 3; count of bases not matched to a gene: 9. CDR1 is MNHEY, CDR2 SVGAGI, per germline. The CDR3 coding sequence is TGTGCCAGCAGTTACTGGAAAGGGGGCTCCCTCTACGAGCAGTACTTC. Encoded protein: CASSYWKGGSLYEQYF.

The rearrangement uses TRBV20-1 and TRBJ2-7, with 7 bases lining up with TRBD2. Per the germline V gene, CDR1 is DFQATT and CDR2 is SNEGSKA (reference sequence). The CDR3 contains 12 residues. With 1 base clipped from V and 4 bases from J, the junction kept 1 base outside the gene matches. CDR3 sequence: CSARGREYEQYF. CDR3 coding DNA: TGCAGTGCTAGAGGGCGGGAGTACGAGCAGTACTTC.

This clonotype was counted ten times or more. The CDR3 reads CSASYRDGYTF. Here the CDR3 DNA reads TGCAGTGCCAGCTACAGGGATGGCTACACCTTC. The chain combines TRBV20-1 with TRBJ1-2; D may be TRBD1 (6 bases). The V end was cut by 6 bases, the J end by 6 bases, with 11 bases between. CDR3 size: 11 residues. Germline values: CDR1 DFQATT, CDR2 SNEGSKA (reference sequence).

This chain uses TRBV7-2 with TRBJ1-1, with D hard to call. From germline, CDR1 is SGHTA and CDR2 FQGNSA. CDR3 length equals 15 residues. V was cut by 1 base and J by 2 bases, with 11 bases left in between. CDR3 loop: CASSLGRLSNTEAFF. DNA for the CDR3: TGTGCCAGCAGCTTAGGTCGTCTCTCAAACACTGAAGCTTTCTTT.

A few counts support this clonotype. The CDR3 spells CASSLVAGTGATGELFF. The DNA of the CDR3 is TGCGCCAGCAGCTTGGTCGCGGGGACAGGGGCCACCGGGGAGCTGTTTTTT. This chain uses TRBV5-1 with TRBJ2-2; 10 bases map to TRBD1. Trimming took 0 bases from V and 4 from J; bases not matched to a gene: 6. This CDR3 is built from 17 residues. The germline V gene encodes CDR1 SGHRS and CDR2 YFSETQ.

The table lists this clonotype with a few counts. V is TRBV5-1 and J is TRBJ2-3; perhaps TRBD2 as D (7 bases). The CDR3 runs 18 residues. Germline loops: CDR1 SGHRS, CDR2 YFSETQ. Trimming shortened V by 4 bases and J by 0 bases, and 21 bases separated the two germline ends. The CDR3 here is CASSDLKTGRGSTDTQYF. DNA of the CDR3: TGCGCCAGCAGCGATTTAAAAACAGGGAGGGGAAGCACAGATACGCAGTATTTT.

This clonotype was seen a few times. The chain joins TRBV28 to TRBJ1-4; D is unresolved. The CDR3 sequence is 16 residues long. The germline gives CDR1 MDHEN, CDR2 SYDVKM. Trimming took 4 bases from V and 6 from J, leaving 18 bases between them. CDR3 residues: CASSSHFTGNHEKLFF. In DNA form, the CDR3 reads TGTGCCAGCAGTTCCCACTTCACCGGGAACCATGAAAAACTGTTTTTT. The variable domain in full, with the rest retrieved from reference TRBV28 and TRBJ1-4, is DVKVTQSSRYLVKRTGEKVFLECVQDMDHENMFWYRQDPGLGLRLIYFSYDVKMKEKGDIPEGYSVSREKKERFSLILESASTNQTSMYLCASSSHFTGNHEKLFFGSGTQLSVL.

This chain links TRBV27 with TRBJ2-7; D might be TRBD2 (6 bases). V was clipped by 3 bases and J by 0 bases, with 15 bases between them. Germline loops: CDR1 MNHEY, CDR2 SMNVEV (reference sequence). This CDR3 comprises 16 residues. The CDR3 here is CASSLSQRVSSYEQYF. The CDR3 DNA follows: TGTGCCAGCAGTTTGAGCCAGCGGGTAAGCTCCTACGAGCAGTACTTC.

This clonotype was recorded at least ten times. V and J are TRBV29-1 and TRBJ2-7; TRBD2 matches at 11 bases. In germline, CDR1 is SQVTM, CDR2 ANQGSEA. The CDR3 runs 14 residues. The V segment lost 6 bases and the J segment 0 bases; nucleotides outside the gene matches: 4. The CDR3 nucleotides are TGCAGCGTCAGACTAGCGGGGCGCTCCTACGAGCAGTACTTC. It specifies CSVRLAGRSYEQYF.

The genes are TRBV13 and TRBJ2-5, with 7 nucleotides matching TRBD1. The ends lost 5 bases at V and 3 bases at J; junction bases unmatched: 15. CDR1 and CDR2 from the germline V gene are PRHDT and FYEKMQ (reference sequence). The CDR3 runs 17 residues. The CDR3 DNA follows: TGTGCCAGCAGCCAATCACAGGGGATGATTATTAAAGAGACCCAGTACTTC. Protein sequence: CASSQSQGMIIKETQYF.

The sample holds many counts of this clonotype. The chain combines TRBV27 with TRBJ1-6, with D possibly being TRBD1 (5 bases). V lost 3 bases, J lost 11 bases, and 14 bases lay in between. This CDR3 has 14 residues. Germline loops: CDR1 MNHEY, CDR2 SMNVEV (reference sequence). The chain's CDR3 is CASSLGPLQAPLHF. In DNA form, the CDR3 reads TGTGCCAGCAGTTTGGGGCCGCTTCAGGCACCCCTCCACTTT.

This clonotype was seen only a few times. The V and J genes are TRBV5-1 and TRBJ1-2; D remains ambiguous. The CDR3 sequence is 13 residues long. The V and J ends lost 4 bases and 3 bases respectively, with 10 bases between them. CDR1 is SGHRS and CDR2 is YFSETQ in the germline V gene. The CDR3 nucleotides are TGCGCCAGCAGCCCGAACGGAGACTATGGCTACACCTTC. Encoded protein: CASSPNGDYGYTF.

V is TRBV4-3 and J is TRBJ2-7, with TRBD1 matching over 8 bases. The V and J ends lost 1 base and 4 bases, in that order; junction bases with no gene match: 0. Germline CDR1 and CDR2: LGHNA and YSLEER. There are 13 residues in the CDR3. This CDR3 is CASSQGTGYEQYF. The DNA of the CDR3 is TGCGCCAGCAGCCAAGGGACAGGGTACGAGCAGTACTTC.

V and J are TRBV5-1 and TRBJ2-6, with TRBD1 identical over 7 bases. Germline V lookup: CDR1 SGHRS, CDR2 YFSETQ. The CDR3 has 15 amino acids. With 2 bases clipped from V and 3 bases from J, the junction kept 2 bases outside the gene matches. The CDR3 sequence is CASSLQGFGANVLTF. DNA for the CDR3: TGCGCCAGCAGCTTACAGGGGTTTGGGGCCAACGTCCTGACTTTC.

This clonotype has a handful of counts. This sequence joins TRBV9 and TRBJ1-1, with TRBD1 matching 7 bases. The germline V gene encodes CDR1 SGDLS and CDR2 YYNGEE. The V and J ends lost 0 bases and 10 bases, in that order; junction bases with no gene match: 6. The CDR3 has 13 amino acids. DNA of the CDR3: TGTGCCAGCAGCGTAGCGGCAGGGGGAGGAGCTTTCTTT. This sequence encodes CASSVAAGGGAFF.

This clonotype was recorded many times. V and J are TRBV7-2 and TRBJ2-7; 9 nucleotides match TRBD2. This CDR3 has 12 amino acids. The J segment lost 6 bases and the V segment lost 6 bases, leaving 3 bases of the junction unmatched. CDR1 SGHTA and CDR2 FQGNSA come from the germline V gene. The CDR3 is CASSFSGSEQYF. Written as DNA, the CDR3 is TGTGCCAGCAGTTTTAGCGGGAGCGAGCAGTACTTC. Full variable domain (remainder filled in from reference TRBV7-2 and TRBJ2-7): GAGVSQSPSNKVTEKGKDVELRCDPISGHTALYWYRQSLGQGLEFLIYFQGNSAPDKSGLPSDRFSAERTGGSVSTLTIQRTQQEDSAVYLCASSFSGSEQYFGPGTRLTVT.

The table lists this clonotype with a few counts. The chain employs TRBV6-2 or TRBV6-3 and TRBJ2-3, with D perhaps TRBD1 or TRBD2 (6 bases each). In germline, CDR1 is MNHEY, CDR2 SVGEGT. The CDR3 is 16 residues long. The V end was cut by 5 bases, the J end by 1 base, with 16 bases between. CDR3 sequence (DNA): TGTGCCAGCAGTCGGGGGCTAAATAGTGGCACAGATACGCAGTATTTT. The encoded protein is CASSRGLNSGTDTQYF.

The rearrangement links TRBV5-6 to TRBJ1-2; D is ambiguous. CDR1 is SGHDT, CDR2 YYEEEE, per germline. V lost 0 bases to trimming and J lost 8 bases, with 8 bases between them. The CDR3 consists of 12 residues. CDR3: CASSLADGGYTF. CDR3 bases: TGTGCCAGCAGCTTGGCCGACGGGGGCTACACCTTC.

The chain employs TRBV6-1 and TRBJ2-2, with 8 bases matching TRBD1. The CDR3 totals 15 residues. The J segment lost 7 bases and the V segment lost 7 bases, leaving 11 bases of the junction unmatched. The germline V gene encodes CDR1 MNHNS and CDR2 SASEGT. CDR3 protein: CASITAWTGLGELFF. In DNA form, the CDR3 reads TGTGCCAGCATAACGGCTTGGACAGGGCTCGGGGAGCTGTTTTTT.

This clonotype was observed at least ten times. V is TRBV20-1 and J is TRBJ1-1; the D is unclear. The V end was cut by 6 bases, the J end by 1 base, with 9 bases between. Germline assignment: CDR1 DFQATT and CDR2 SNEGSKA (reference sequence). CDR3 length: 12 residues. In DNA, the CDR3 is TGCAGTGCCAGAACTGGGAACACTGAAGCTTTCTTT. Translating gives CSARTGNTEAFF.

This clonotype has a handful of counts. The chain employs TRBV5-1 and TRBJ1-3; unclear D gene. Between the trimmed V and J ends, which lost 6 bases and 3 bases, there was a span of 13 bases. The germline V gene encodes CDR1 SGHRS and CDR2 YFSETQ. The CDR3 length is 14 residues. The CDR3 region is CASTGAMGGNTIYF. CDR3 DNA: TGCGCCAGCACCGGAGCGATGGGTGGAAACACCATATATTTT. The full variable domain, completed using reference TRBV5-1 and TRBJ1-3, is KAGVTQTPRYLIKTRGQQVTLSCSPISGHRSVSWYQQTPGQGLQFLFEYFSETQRNKGNFPGRFSGRQFSNSRSEMNVSTLELGDSALYLCASTGAMGGNTIYFGEGSWLTVV.

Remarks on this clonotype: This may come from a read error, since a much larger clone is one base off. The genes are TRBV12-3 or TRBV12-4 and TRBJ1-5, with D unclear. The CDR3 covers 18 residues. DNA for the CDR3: TGTGCCATCAGTTTAGAGGGTCGGAAAGAGGGTTACAATCAGCCCCAGCATTTT. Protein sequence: CAISLEGRKEGYNQPQHF.

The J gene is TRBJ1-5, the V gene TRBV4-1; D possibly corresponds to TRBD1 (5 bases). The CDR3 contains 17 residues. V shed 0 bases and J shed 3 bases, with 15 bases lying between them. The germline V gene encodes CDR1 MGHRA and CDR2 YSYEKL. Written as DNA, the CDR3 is TGCGCCAGCAGCCAAGATCGAAGCAGGGAGGACAATCAGCCCCAGCATTTT. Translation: CASSQDRSREDNQPQHF.

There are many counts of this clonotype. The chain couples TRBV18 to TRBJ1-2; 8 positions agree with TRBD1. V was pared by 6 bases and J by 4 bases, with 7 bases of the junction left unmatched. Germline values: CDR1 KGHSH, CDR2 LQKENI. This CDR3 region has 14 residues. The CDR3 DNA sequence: TGTGCCAGCTCCCCGGACAGGGAAGTCTATGGCTACACCTTC. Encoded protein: CASSPDREVYGYTF.